A selection of T cell receptor beta chains follows, all from one sample in a study of blood T cells in healthy people across ages. TCRdb fed the 5' RACE reads into MiXCR, producing one record per CDR3 protein. The table records 920,000 or so distinct CDR3 sequences, around 45% of them present only once. The sequencing input was blood. These receptor sequences come from a woman in her fifties or sixties in good health. Each CDR3 is given with its conserved first and last residue. The D gene is left open where the match is weak. A row's size may be missing; if present it is once, few, many or a size class.

D	V	J	size	CDR3	DNA
TRBD1	TRBV29-1	TRBJ1-2	few	CSVPPGQGSLTF	TGCAGCGTTCCGCCGGGACAGGGGAGCCTCACCTTC
NA	TRBV5-6	TRBJ1-2	NA	CASSLRAPGHQNGYTF	TGTGCCAGCAGCTTGCGGGCCCCGGGACACCAAAATGGCTACACCTTC
NA	TRBV27	TRBJ2-5	many	CASRGEETQYF	TGTGCCAGCAGGGGGGAAGAGACCCAGTACTTC
NA	TRBV20-1	TRBJ1-1	NA	CSARRGEVNTGAFF	TGCAGTGCTAGGAGGGGCGAGGTGAACACTGGAGCTTTCTTT
NA	TRBV7-9	TRBJ2-7	many	CASSLTGSEQYF	TGTGCCAGCAGCTTAACAGGGAGCGAGCAGTACTTC
NA	TRBV12-3/TRBV12-4	TRBJ1-1	few	CASSSSTLRAFF	TGTGCCAGCAGTTCCTCGACTCTAAGGGCTTTCTTT
TRBD1	TRBV7-7	TRBJ2-2	NA	CASSASTGVEFHGELFF	TGTGCCAGCAGCGCCTCGACAGGGGTTGAGTTTCACGGGGAGCTGTTTTTT
NA	TRBV27	TRBJ1-2	NA	CASSLIGRGNGYTF	TGTGCCAGCAGTTTGATCGGGAGGGGGAATGGCTACACCTTC
TRBD2	TRBV20-1	TRBJ2-7	many	CSASLAGGYEQYF	TGCAGTGCTAGTTTAGCGGGGGGCTACGAGCAGTACTTC
NA	TRBV20-1	TRBJ2-5	NA	CSAGPPNEQYF	TGCAGTGCTGGACCGCCCAATGAGCAGTACTTC
TRBD1	TRBV20-1	TRBJ2-1	few	CSARPIQGTYNEQFF	TGCAGTGCTAGGCCGATACAGGGGACCTACAATGAGCAGTTCTTC
TRBD2	TRBV29-1	TRBJ2-7	NA	CSVEEYSGTSGMSSYEQYF	TGCAGCGTTGAAGAATATTCCGGGACTAGCGGTATGAGCTCCTACGAGCAGTACTTC
NA	TRBV10-2	TRBJ2-7	many	CASSGQGTYEQYF	TGCGCCAGCAGTGGTCAGGGGACCTACGAGCAGTACTTC
TRBD1	TRBV2	TRBJ1-2	NA	CASSAAWAGGKNRGYTF	TGTGCCAGCAGTGCGGCGTGGGCAGGGGGCAAAAATAGAGGCTACACCTTC
NA	TRBV3-1	TRBJ2-4	NA	CASGQDDIQYF	TGTGCCAGCGGCCAAGACGACATTCAGTACTTC
NA	TRBV9	TRBJ2-3	NA	CASSMTLADTQYF	TGTGCCAGCAGCATGACACTAGCAGATACGCAGTATTTT
NA	TRBV3-1	TRBJ2-3	NA	CASSQITGLDTQYF	TGTGCCAGCAGCCAGATTACAGGGTTAGATACGCAGTATTTT
TRBD2	TRBV10-3	TRBJ2-1	few	CAISEWGLAYNEQFF	TGTGCCATCAGTGAGTGGGGACTAGCCTACAATGAGCAGTTCTTC
NA	TRBV3-1	TRBJ2-7	few	CASSQDRDGSYEQYF	TGTGCCAGCAGCCAAGATCGGGACGGATCCTACGAGCAGTACTTC
TRBD1	TRBV20-1	TRBJ1-6	NA	CSASTGGRNNSPLHF	TGCAGTGCCTCGACAGGGGGGAGAAATAATTCACCCCTCCACTTT
NA	TRBV11-2	TRBJ2-7	NA	CASSSVASYEQYF	TGTGCCAGCAGTTCTGTTGCCTCCTACGAGCAGTACTTC
NA	TRBV7-9	TRBJ1-6	NA	CASSLMNNSPLHF	TGTGCCAGCAGCTTAATGAATAATTCACCCCTCCACTTT
TRBD2	TRBV10-2	TRBJ2-1	NA	CASSESTGLGVGGNEQFF	TGCGCCAGCAGTGAGTCGACGGGACTAGGAGTAGGTGGCAATGAGCAGTTCTTC
TRBD1	TRBV7-9	TRBJ2-7	NA	CASSDTGTGGGEQYF	TGTGCCAGCAGCGATACCGGGACAGGGGGAGGCGAGCAGTACTTC
TRBD2	TRBV25-1	TRBJ2-5	many	CASSPVSGRGGQETQYF	TGTGCCAGCAGCCCCGTTAGCGGGAGAGGGGGCCAAGAGACCCAGTACTTC
NA	TRBV25-1	TRBJ1-2	NA	CASTWGTYGYTF	TGTGCCAGCACGTGGGGGACCTATGGCTACACCTTC
NA	TRBV27	TRBJ2-5	NA	CASSSREAINEQYF	TGTGCCAGCAGCTCTAGGGAGGCAATCAATGAGCAGTACTTC
NA	TRBV12-3/TRBV12-4	TRBJ2-5	NA	CASTYGSSLQETQYF	TGTGCCAGCACCTACGGTAGCAGCCTCCAAGAGACCCAGTACTTC
NA	TRBV5-4	TRBJ2-4	NA	CASSAGQSWAKNIQYF	TGTGCCAGCAGCGCGGGACAGAGCTGGGCCAAAAACATTCAGTACTTC
NA	TRBV15	TRBJ2-7	few	CATSRDRKSQNYEQYF	TGTGCCACCAGCAGAGATCGTAAAAGCCAGAACTACGAGCAGTACTTC
NA	TRBV12-3/TRBV12-4	TRBJ2-7	NA	CASSLLLSTGNEQYF	TGTGCCAGCAGTTTACTGCTCTCGACGGGCAATGAGCAGTACTTC
TRBD2	TRBV12-3/TRBV12-4	TRBJ2-3	NA	CASSSSFTSGSGDTQYF	TGTGCCAGCAGTTCATCGTTTACTAGCGGGAGTGGAGATACGCAGTATTTT
TRBD1	TRBV6-6	TRBJ2-3	NA	CASRKPGQGERDTQYF	TGTGCCAGCAGAAAACCGGGACAGGGGGAGCGAGATACGCAGTATTTT
TRBD1	TRBV5-1	TRBJ2-1	many	CASSLGDRLNEQFF	TGCGCCAGCAGCTTGGGGGACAGGCTCAATGAGCAGTTCTTC
NA	TRBV24-1	TRBJ2-1	NA	CATSDTSEDGHSSYNEQFF	TGTGCCACCAGTGATACATCCGAGGACGGCCACAGCTCCTACAATGAGCAGTTCTTC
TRBD1	TRBV7-2	TRBJ1-2	NA	CASSSGGYDYGHTF	TGTGCCAGCAGCTCAGGGGGATACGACTATGGCCACACCTTC
NA	TRBV5-1	TRBJ1-6	NA	CASSPTSSYNSLLHF	TGCGCCAGCAGCCCAACATCATCCTATAATTCACTCCTCCACTTT
TRBD2	TRBV27	TRBJ2-1	few	CASSSLAGDYNEQFF	TGTGCCAGCAGTTCTTTAGCGGGGGACTACAATGAGCAGTTCTTC
TRBD1	TRBV13	TRBJ2-3	few	CASSFLSGGLDTQYF	TGTGCCAGCAGCTTTTTGTCAGGGGGATTAGATACGCAGTATTTT
TRBD2	TRBV28	TRBJ2-2	NA	CASWREPGELFF	TGTGCCAGCTGGCGGGAGCCCGGGGAGCTGTTTTTT
NA	TRBV14	TRBJ2-1	NA	CASSHEYNEQFF	TGTGCCAGCAGCCATGAATACAATGAGCAGTTCTTC